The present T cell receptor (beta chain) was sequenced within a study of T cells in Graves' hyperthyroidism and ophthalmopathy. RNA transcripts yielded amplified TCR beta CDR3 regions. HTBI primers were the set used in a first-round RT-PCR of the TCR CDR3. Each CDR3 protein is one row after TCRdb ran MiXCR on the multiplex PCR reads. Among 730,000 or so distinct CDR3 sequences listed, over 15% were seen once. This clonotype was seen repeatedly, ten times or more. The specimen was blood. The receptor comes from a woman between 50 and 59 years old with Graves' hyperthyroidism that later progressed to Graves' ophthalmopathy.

The DNA of the CDR3 is TGCAGCGTTGAAATAGGGGGAAGCTACAATGAGCAGTTCTTC. Protein sequence: CSVEIGGSYNEQFF. The chain is built from TRBV29-1 and TRBJ2-1; possible D gene TRBD1, 6 bases. The ends were cut back, 2 bases at V and 3 bases at J, with 11 bases in the middle. CDR3 length equals 14 residues. Germline assignment: CDR1 SQVTM and CDR2 ANQGSEA.